Sequencing of this TCR beta chain was carried out in a study of CD8 T cells in Susac syndrome. Study details: Blood was drawn from Susac syndrome patients while they were therapy-naive, on corticosteroids, or on intravenous immunoglobulin alone. Study-wide points: Expansion of Susac CD8+ clones peaked in TEMRA cells and in active patients. Susac-specific public clones in total CD8+ repertoires numbered some 15; in CD8+ TEMRA repertoires, they numbered about 5.

Reverse transcription of roughly 0.45 to 1 ug RNA was performed with random hexamers. It was immunoSEQ multiplex PCR that amplified TCR beta CDR3 across 54 Vbeta and 13 Jbeta. TCRdb called the immunoSEQ multiplex PCR reads again in MiXCR, with one record for every CDR3 protein. The table has 100,000 to 150,000 distinct CDR3 sequences, around 96% seen once; the top ten hold around 0.21%. V lost 1 base and J lost 4; bases outside the gene matches: 10. Germline CDR1 and CDR2: DFQATT and SNEGSKA (reference sequence). The CDR3 sequence is 15 residues long. This clonotype was counted a single time. Its specificity is unknown.

The TCR originated in a human donor with Susac syndrome. The specimen sequenced was CD8+ T cells from PBMCs. The V and J genes are TRBV20-1 and TRBJ2-7; 7 nucleotides match TRBD2. CDR3 nucleotide sequence: TGCAGTGCTAGAGCCGGGGGGACCGCCTTATACGAGCAGTACTTC. Translating gives CSARAGGTALYEQYF.